This passage covers 21 T cell receptor beta chains from one sample sequenced in a study of T-cell reconstitution after alpha-beta-depleted transplantation in children. Preparation of the TCRbeta library involved a method that used unique molecular identifiers. TCRdb passed the PCR reads through MiXCR, listing each CDR3 protein once. Seen here are more than 120,000 distinct CDR3 sequences, about 9% observed once, and the top ten hold 15% to 20%. The source material was PBMCs, mostly from graft donor cells, sampled 180 days after TCRalphabeta/CD19-depleted stem cell transplant. The source is a female patient aged 2 to 10 who had a stem cell transplant for congenital amegakaryocytic thrombocytopenia, so the T cells may come from the graft donor.

This clonotype was observed a few times. The rearrangement links TRBV15 to TRBJ1-3, with D perhaps TRBD1 (5 bases). CDR1 is LNHNV, CDR2 YYDKDF, per germline (reference sequence). The CDR3 is made up of 15 amino acids. V was shortened by 0 bases and J by 4 bases, with 10 bases between the two germline ends. The CDR3 is CATSRDPGVGNTIYF. The CDR3 nucleotides read TGTGCCACCAGCAGAGATCCGGGGGTCGGAAACACCATATATTTT. The full variable domain, completed using reference TRBV15 and TRBJ1-3, is DAMVIQNPRYQVTQFGKPVTLSCSQTLNHNVMYWYQQKSSQAPKLLFHYYDKDFNNEADTPDNFQSRRPNTSFCFLDIRSPGLGDTAMYLCATSRDPGVGNTIYFGEGSWLTVV.

This clonotype was detected ten times or more. DNA of the CDR3: TGTGCCATCAGCGATGGACAGGTTGCCATCACAGATACGCAGTATTTT. It codes for CAISDGQVAITDTQYF. J is TRBJ2-3 and V is TRBV10-3, with 7 bases fitting TRBD1. The V and J ends lost 6 bases and 2 bases, in that order; junction bases with no gene match: 11. Germline V gene sequence: CDR1 ENHRY, CDR2 SYGVKD. This CDR3 comprises 16 residues.

In the case of this clonotype: Being one base from a much bigger clone, this may be a read error. The chain carries TRBV6-4 and TRBJ2-1; D remains ambiguous. Germline CDR1 is MRHNA and CDR2 is SNTAGT. The CDR3 has 14 residues. DNA for the CDR3: TGTGCCACCAGTGACTCGGCAGGCTACAATGAGCAGTTCTTC. It translates to CATSDSAGYNEQFF.

Many counts were recorded for this clonotype. The rearrangement uses TRBV20-1 and TRBJ2-4, with D perhaps given as TRBD1 or TRBD2 (6 bases each). Germline loops: CDR1 DFQATT, CDR2 SNEGSKA (reference sequence). V was trimmed by 0 bases and J by 0 bases, leaving 15 bases between them. The CDR3 spans 17 residues. The CDR3 here is CSAREGGLFLAKNIQYF. CDR3 DNA: TGCAGTGCTAGAGAGGGGGGCCTATTCTTAGCCAAAAACATTCAGTACTTC.

This clonotype came up a few times. This chain connects TRBV15 to TRBJ1-5; TRBD1 is a possible D gene (5 bases). Trimming cost V 0 bases and J 5 bases, with 8 bases left between them. Germline CDR1 and CDR2: LNHNV and YYDKDF (reference sequence). The CDR3 is 14 residues long. The CDR3 sequence: CATSRDWGHQPQHF. The CDR3 DNA reads as TGTGCCACCAGCAGAGATTGGGGACATCAGCCCCAGCATTTT. Combining the CDR3 with reference TRBV15 and TRBJ1-5 gives the whole variable domain DAMVIQNPRYQVTQFGKPVTLSCSQTLNHNVMYWYQQKSSQAPKLLFHYYDKDFNNEADTPDNFQSRRPNTSFCFLDIRSPGLGDTAMYLCATSRDWGHQPQHFGDGTRLSIL.

This clonotype was detected ten times or more. The chain has TRBV10-3 and TRBJ2-2; tentative D call: TRBD2 (5 bases). The length of the CDR3 is 17 residues. CDR1 is ENHRY, CDR2 SYGVKD, per germline. Trimming stripped 4 bases from V and 5 bases from J, with 20 bases between. The chain's CDR3 is CAISAIRTSGGTGELFF. The CDR3, as DNA: TGTGCCATCAGTGCGATCCGGACTTCGGGTGGGACCGGGGAGCTGTTTTTT.

In this sample, this clonotype turned up many times. The genes are TRBV20-1 and TRBJ2-1; tentatively, D is TRBD1 or TRBD2 (5 bases each). The germline V gene encodes CDR1 DFQATT and CDR2 SNEGSKA (reference sequence). This CDR3 is built from 16 residues. Trimming pared 1 base from V and 0 bases from J, leaving 13 bases between. The CDR3 here is CSARAVGRRSYNEQFF. The DNA for the CDR3 is TGCAGTGCTAGAGCTGTGGGACGCCGCTCCTACAATGAGCAGTTCTTC.

This clonotype was observed at least ten times. The rearrangement joins TRBV11-2 to TRBJ2-7; perhaps TRBD2 as D (5 bases). Germline lookup yields CDR1 SGHAT and CDR2 FQNNGV. Trimming stripped 4 bases from V and 6 bases from J, with 16 bases between. CDR3 length equals 14 residues. This chain's CDR3 is CASSSDLLSGEQYF. CDR3 nucleotide sequence: TGTGCCAGCAGCTCGGACTTGCTTTCGGGCGAGCAGTACTTC.

There are a few counts of this clonotype. V and J are TRBV20-1 and TRBJ1-2; maybe TRBD1 (5 bases). Trimming stripped 5 bases from V and 1 base from J, with 14 bases between. The germline V gene encodes CDR1 DFQATT and CDR2 SNEGSKA (reference sequence). The CDR3 sequence is 14 residues long. CDR3 residues: CSAASVGVNYGYTF. CDR3 DNA: TGCAGTGCTGCATCGGTAGGGGTTAACTATGGCTACACCTTC.

The table lists this clonotype with a few counts. The chain links TRBV5-1 to TRBJ2-3, with D possibly matching TRBD2 (7 bases). V dropped 3 bases and J dropped 5 bases, with 19 bases sitting between them. The CDR3 sequence is 16 residues long. The germline V gene has CDR1 SGHRS and CDR2 YFSETQ. The CDR3 DNA is TGCGCCAGCAGCTGGGGGCGCGCGGGGGCGAAAGATACGCAGTATTTT. Amino acid sequence: CASSWGRAGAKDTQYF.

This clonotype was seen at least ten times. The chain joins TRBV7-6 to TRBJ2-2; D is unresolved. The V gene lost 1 base and the J gene lost 6 bases, with 3 bases spanning the gap. In germline, CDR1 is SGHVS, CDR2 FNYEAQ. This CDR3 region has 12 residues. CDR3 in DNA: TGTGCCAGCAGCTTAGGACCCGGGGAGCTGTTTTTT. Its translation is CASSLGPGELFF.

This clonotype was seen repeatedly, ten times or more. V is TRBV28 and J is TRBJ1-1, with D maybe TRBD1 (5 bases). Germline CDR1 reads MDHEN; CDR2 reads SYDVKM. The CDR3 contains 14 residues. V gave up 3 bases and J gave up 6 bases, with 14 bases separating them. CDR3 protein: CASSFGAGWPEAFF. In DNA, the CDR3 is TGTGCCAGCAGTTTCGGGGCTGGGTGGCCTGAAGCTTTCTTT.

V gene TRBV6-2 or TRBV6-3 combines with J gene TRBJ2-2; D may be TRBD2 (5 bases). This CDR3 comprises 16 residues. Germline V gene sequence: CDR1 MNHEY, CDR2 SVGEGT. The V and J ends lost 8 bases and 7 bases respectively, with 23 bases between them. Here the CDR3 reads CASRGPASRNGGELFF. CDR3 DNA sequence: TGTGCCAGCCGAGGGCCGGCTAGTCGGAATGGCGGGGAGCTGTTTTTT.

In this sample, this clonotype turned up many times. J is TRBJ2-2 and V is TRBV20-1; 7 bases map to TRBD1. This CDR3 is 16 amino acids long. Trimming removed 2 bases from V and 2 bases from J; junction bases left unmatched: 8. Looked up from germline, CDR1 is DFQATT and CDR2 is SNEGSKA (reference sequence). In DNA, the CDR3 is TGCAGTGCTAGACCAACATGGGACAGAAACACCGGGGAGCTGTTTTTT. Amino acids: CSARPTWDRNTGELFF.

This clonotype was picked up one time. The chain joins TRBV19 to TRBJ2-3; D tentatively reads TRBD1 or TRBD2 (5 bases each). Germline CDR1 and CDR2: LNHDA and SQIVND (reference sequence). CDR3 length equals 14 residues. V lost 2 bases, J lost 4 bases, and 10 bases lay in between. This chain's CDR3 is CASSIMRGADTQYF. CDR3 nucleotide sequence: TGTGCCAGTAGTATAATGAGGGGTGCAGATACGCAGTATTTT. The full variable domain, completed using reference TRBV19 and TRBJ2-3, is DGGITQSPKYLFRKEGQNVTLSCEQNLNHDAMYWYRQDPGQGLRLIYYSQIVNDFQKGDIAEGYSVSREKKESFPLTVTSAQKNPTAFYLCASSIMRGADTQYFGPGTRLTVL.

This clonotype was detected a few times. The chain recombines TRBV20-1 with TRBJ2-5, with D possibly matching TRBD2 (6 bases). Trimming left V 0 bases short and J 13 bases short, with 12 bases between. The CDR3 is made up of 11 amino acids. Germline lookup yields CDR1 DFQATT and CDR2 SNEGSKA (reference sequence). The CDR3 coding sequence is TGCAGTGCTAGAGATCTGGAGGGACGGTACTTC. It codes for CSARDLEGRYF.

V gene TRBV7-7 combines with J gene TRBJ2-5, with 7 bases fitting TRBD1. This CDR3 has 14 amino acids. Germline lookup yields CDR1 SSHAT and CDR2 FNYEAQ (reference sequence). The V segment lost 4 bases and the J segment 4 bases; nucleotides outside the gene matches: 6. CDR3 region: CASSSHRGPETQYF. The DNA of the CDR3 is TGTGCCAGCAGCTCGCACAGGGGTCCAGAGACCCAGTACTTC.

The chain carries TRBV14 and TRBJ1-3, with D tentatively TRBD1 (6 bases). The CDR3 is 16 amino acids. The V and J ends lost 1 base and 0 bases respectively, with 10 bases between them. Germline V gene data show CDR1 as SGHDN and CDR2 as FVKESK. The CDR3 DNA sequence: TGTGCCAGCAGCCAAGTGGGGGGCGCCTCTGGAAACACCATATATTTT. Translated: CASSQVGGASGNTIYF.

This clonotype was recorded many times. The genes are TRBV7-2 and TRBJ2-5; TRBD2 agrees at 7 bases. This CDR3 is built from 12 residues. After removal of 4 bases from V and 11 bases from J, the junction contained 7 bases not matched to a gene. CDR1 and CDR2 from the germline V gene are SGHTA and FQGNSA. CDR3 bases: TGTGCCAGCAGCTACTCTAGCGGTCCTCAGTACTTC. Translation gives CASSYSSGPQYF. Filled out from reference TRBV7-2 and TRBJ2-5, the complete variable domain reads GAGVSQSPSNKVTEKGKDVELRCDPISGHTALYWYRQSLGQGLEFLIYFQGNSAPDKSGLPSDRFSAERTGGSVSTLTIQRTQQEDSAVYLCASSYSSGPQYFGPGTRLLVL.

The V call is TRBV7-2, the J call TRBJ1-4; the D gene is possibly TRBD1 (5 bases). Germline values: CDR1 SGHTA, CDR2 FQGNSA. The CDR3 length is 14 residues. V was cut by 1 base and J by 7 bases, with 10 bases left in between. Written as DNA, the CDR3 is TGTGCCAGCAGCTTAGGGGACGCACCTGAAAAACTGTTTTTT. It yields the protein CASSLGDAPEKLFF.

The sample holds many counts of this clonotype. The CDR3 nucleotides read TGTGCCAGCACGTGGGGACAAGCTTGGCCTTCACCCCTCCACTTT. Protein: CASTWGQAWPSPLHF. The chain uses TRBV27 and TRBJ1-6, with D possibly being TRBD1 (6 bases). The CDR3 sequence is 15 residues long. V was shortened by 7 bases and J by 9 bases, with 19 bases between the two germline ends. The V gene's germline CDR1 is MNHEY and CDR2 SMNVEV (reference sequence).